This TCR beta chain is drawn from a study of OX40 agonist ivuxolimab in advanced cancers. Study-wide results and limits: Expanded clones were, on average, more numerous in CD8+ T cells than in CD4+.

About this clone: Its cognate antigen is unknown.

The CDR3 runs to 14 residues. V lost 3 bases, J lost 7 bases, and 6 bases stayed unmatched. The method was immunoSEQ multiplex PCR; TCRdb's version includes in-frame clones alone and lacks a portion of them. The table shows about 51,000 clones, with about 77% occurring only once. The sequences come from CD4+ or CD8+ T cells sorted from blood, collected in a trial of the OX40 agonist ivuxolimab. This sequence joins TRBV5-3 and TRBJ2-2; 7 bases are a match to TRBD2. TRBV5-3 is reported as an ORF; its role is uncertain. This TCR derives from an adult with an advanced solid tumor such as melanoma, head and neck, liver or kidney cancer. The CDR3 region has the DNA TGTGCCAGAAGCTCGACTAGCCTCGGCGGGGAGCTGTTTTTT. Protein sequence: CARSSTSLGGELFF.